This T cell receptor (beta chain) was identified during a study of blood T cell repertoires in COVID-19. In the original workflow: Estimates of nucleated cell counts were drawn from the amplification of reference gene primers. Libraries were prepared by immunoSEQ multiplex PCR; TCRdb keeps only in-frame clonotypes and omits some of them. For V, J and clone size, that table is used; D and trimming come from the DNA. The data contain approximately 170,000 clones, around 84% of them singletons. V lost 0 bases and J lost 2, with 11 bases in between. CDR1 is SGHRS and CDR2 is YFSETQ in the germline V gene. The CDR3 contains 15 residues.

The sequenced sample was peripheral blood. The V and J genes are TRBV5-1 and TRBJ2-5, with a tentative D call TRBD2 (6 bases). The clonotype originates from a woman at least 80 years old with COVID-19, enrolled during active disease. CDR3 nucleotides: TGCGCCAGCAGCTTGGTCCCGGCGGGACAAGAGACCCAGTACTTC. Amino acids: CASSLVPAGQETQYF.